Each of the 15 T cell receptor beta chains below was sequenced from the same sample in a study of cytomegalovirus exposure and HLA in healthy donors (dated by TCRdb to about 2017). The receptor library was made with the immunoSEQ multiplex PCR assay. What TCRdb holds here is the immuneACCESS table cut down to in-frame rearrangements. Part of the clones is not present; checked against another copy, under half of the missing clones reflect an unresolved V gene, and the others are unexplained. This sample comprises some 220,000 clones, 90% to 95% of them detected only once. The top ten hold roughly 1% of the sample. Sequences were obtained from PBMCs. Every receptor here comes from a young woman in good health and CMV-seronegative.

The CDR3 DNA follows: TGTGCCAGCAGCTTCGGTTTCAATGAGCAGTTCTTC. Translation gives CASSFGFNEQFF. V usage is TRBV13 and J usage is TRBJ2-1; D ambiguous. This CDR3 comprises 12 residues. The ends were cut back, 3 bases at V and 6 bases at J, with 6 bases in the middle. Germline-derived CDR1 and CDR2 are PRHDT and FYEKMQ (reference sequence).

The chain is built from TRBV19 and TRBJ1-2; the D gene is possibly TRBD1 (6 bases). In germline, CDR1 is LNHDA, CDR2 SQIVND (reference sequence). The CDR3 loop spans 15 amino acids. V lost 10 bases and J lost 3, with 21 bases in between. The CDR3 reads CAISKARGGDYGYTF. Here the CDR3 DNA reads TGTGCCATTTCTAAAGCAAGGGGGGGTGACTATGGCTACACCTTC.

This chain connects TRBV29-1 to TRBJ2-1; 10 bases map to TRBD1. This CDR3 spans 13 amino acids. Trimming took 2 bases from V and 6 from J; bases not matched to a gene: 1. Germline V gives CDR1 SQVTM, CDR2 ANQGSEA. Here the CDR3 DNA reads TGCAGCGTTGAACGGACAGGGGGCAATGAGCAGTTCTTC. This translates into CSVERTGGNEQFF.

The chain has TRBV29-1 and TRBJ1-1, with a tentative D call TRBD1 (5 bases). This CDR3 has 12 residues. Germline assignment: CDR1 SQVTM and CDR2 ANQGSEA. Trimming cost V 2 bases and J 4 bases, with 8 bases left between them. The DNA of the CDR3 is TGCAGCGTTGAAACCGGGGGCACTGAAGCTTTCTTT. As protein: CSVETGGTEAFF. The whole variable domain, filled in from reference TRBV29-1 and TRBJ1-1, reads SAVISQKPSRDICQRGTSLTIQCQVDSQVTMMFWYRQQPGQSLTLIATANQGSEATYESGFVIDKFPISRPNLTFSTLTVSNMSPEDSSIYLCSVETGGTEAFFGQGTRLTVV.

The chain recombines TRBV7-6 with TRBJ2-5; D call uncertain. V was cut by 5 bases and J by 2 bases, with 9 bases left in between. The V gene's germline CDR1 is SGHVS and CDR2 FNYEAQ. This CDR3 comprises 13 residues. In DNA, the CDR3 is TGTGCCAGCAGCCCTCACATTCAAGAGACCCAGTACTTC. Translation: CASSPHIQETQYF.

For the CDR3, the DNA is TGTGCCAGCAGCCCCGGGACAGCCAAGGGAGTAGCTTTCTTT. It is translated as CASSPGTAKGVAFF. V usage is TRBV7-6 and J usage is TRBJ1-1, with 7 bases matching TRBD1. J lost 10 bases, V lost 5 bases, and 13 bases had no gene match. The germline CDR1 and CDR2 sequences are SGHVS and FNYEAQ. The CDR3 spans 14 residues.

The chain carries TRBV2 and TRBJ2-1, with D possibly matching TRBD2 (7 bases). V lost 8 bases to trimming and J lost 4 bases, with 12 bases between them. Germline V CDR1 and CDR2: SNHLY, FYNNEI. CDR3 length: 13 amino acids. The CDR3 is CASVGGTYNEQFF. The CDR3 DNA reads TGTGCCAGCGTCGGGGGGACATACAATGAGCAGTTCTTC.

The V and J genes are TRBV6-5 and TRBJ2-5, with TRBD2 as a possible D gene (6 bases). Germline V gene lookup returns CDR1 MNHEY and CDR2 SVGAGI. Deletions cut 2 bases from V and 1 base from J, with 11 bases between. This CDR3 spans 15 amino acids. The CDR3 DNA is TGTGCCAGCAGTTACAGATGGGGAGGCCAAGAGACCCAGTACTTC. Translated, it gives CASSYRWGGQETQYF.

The chain carries TRBV7-2 and TRBJ2-3; TRBD2 matches at 9 bases. This CDR3 contains 16 residues. The V segment lost 1 base and the J segment 1 base; nucleotides outside the gene matches: 3. Germline V CDR1 and CDR2: SGHTA, FQGNSA. The CDR3 loop reads CASSLEGGRGTDTQYF. CDR3 nucleotide sequence: TGTGCCAGCAGCTTAGAGGGCGGGAGGGGCACAGATACGCAGTATTTT.

V usage is TRBV5-4 and J usage is TRBJ1-1; unclear D gene. The CDR3 spans 14 residues. Germline CDR1 and CDR2: SGHNT and YYREEE (reference sequence). V gave up 3 bases and J gave up 5 bases, with 14 bases separating them. CDR3 residues: CASSSYAGSTEAFF. In nucleotides, the CDR3 is TGTGCCAGCAGCTCCTACGCGGGGTCTACTGAAGCTTTCTTT.

This clone was observed a handful of times. This chain connects TRBV10-1 to TRBJ2-7; D call uncertain. Germline CDR1 reads WNHNN; CDR2 reads SYGVQD (reference sequence). This CDR3 spans 11 amino acids. V was shortened by 3 bases and J by 3 bases, with 3 bases between the two germline ends. Written as DNA, the CDR3 is TGCGCCAGCAGTGACGGCTACGAGCAGTACTTC. Translation gives CASSDGYEQYF.

V usage is TRBV11-2 and J usage is TRBJ2-2; D is uncertain. The V end was cut by 4 bases, the J end by 2 bases, with 11 bases between. This CDR3 comprises 15 residues. The germline V gene encodes CDR1 SGHAT and CDR2 FQNNGV. The CDR3 spells CASSSSSRNTGELFF. Written as DNA, the CDR3 is TGTGCCAGCAGCTCCTCTTCGAGAAACACCGGGGAGCTGTTTTTT.

The V call is TRBV6-5, the J call TRBJ2-7; unclear D gene. The CDR3 has 13 amino acids. Germline values: CDR1 MNHEY, CDR2 SVGAGI. V was pared by 5 bases and J by 3 bases, with 11 bases between. The CDR3 spells CASSAAANYEQYF. As DNA, the CDR3 is TGTGCCAGCAGTGCTGCGGCTAACTACGAGCAGTACTTC.

The chain uses TRBV6-5 and TRBJ2-1; weak D call: TRBD1 (6 bases). Trimming removed 0 bases from V and 5 bases from J, with 11 bases in between. Germline values: CDR1 MNHEY, CDR2 SVGAGI. The CDR3 length is 15 residues. CDR3 sequence reads: CASSYSPRQDNEQFF. CDR3 DNA: TGTGCCAGCAGTTACTCGCCCCGACAGGACAATGAGCAGTTCTTC.

This rearrangement joins TRBV7-3 to TRBJ2-1, with D unclear. The CDR3 is 13 residues long. Germline CDR1 reads SGHTA; CDR2 reads FQGTGA. Trimming shortened V by 3 bases and J by 10 bases, and 13 bases separated the two germline ends. The CDR3 region is CASSLVGDGEQFF. CDR3 coding DNA: TGTGCCAGCAGCTTGGTTGGAGATGGGGAGCAGTTCTTC.